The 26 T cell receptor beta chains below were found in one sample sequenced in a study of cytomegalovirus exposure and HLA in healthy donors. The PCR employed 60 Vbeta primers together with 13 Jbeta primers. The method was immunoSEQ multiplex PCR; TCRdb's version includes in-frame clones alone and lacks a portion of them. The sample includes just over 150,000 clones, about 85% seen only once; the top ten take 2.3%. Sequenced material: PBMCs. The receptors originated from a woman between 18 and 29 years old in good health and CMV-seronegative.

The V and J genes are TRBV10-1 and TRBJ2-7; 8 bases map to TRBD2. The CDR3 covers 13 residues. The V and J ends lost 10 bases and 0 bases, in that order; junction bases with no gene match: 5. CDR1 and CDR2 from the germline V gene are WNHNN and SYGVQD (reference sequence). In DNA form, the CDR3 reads TGCGCCACCACGGGGGGGGCCTCCTACGAGCAGTACTTC. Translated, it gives CATTGGASYEQYF.

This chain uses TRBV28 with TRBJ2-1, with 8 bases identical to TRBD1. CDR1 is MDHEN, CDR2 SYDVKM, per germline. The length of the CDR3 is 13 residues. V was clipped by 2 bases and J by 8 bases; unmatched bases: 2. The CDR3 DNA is TGTGCCAGCAGTTTACGACAGGGGTATGAGCAGTTCTTC. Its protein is CASSLRQGYEQFF.

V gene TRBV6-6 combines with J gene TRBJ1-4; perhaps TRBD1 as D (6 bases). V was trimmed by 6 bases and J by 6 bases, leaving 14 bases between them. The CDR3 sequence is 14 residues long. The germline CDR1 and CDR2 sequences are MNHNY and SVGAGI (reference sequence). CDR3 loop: CASRDSSTDEKLFF. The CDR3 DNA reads TGTGCCAGCAGGGACAGCTCGACGGATGAAAAACTGTTTTTT.

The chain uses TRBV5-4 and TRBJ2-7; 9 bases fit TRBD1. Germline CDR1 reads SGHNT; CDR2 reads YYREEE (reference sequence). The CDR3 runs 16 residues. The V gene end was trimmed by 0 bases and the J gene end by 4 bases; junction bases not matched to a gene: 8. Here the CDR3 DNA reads TGTGCCAGCAGCTTGGATGGGACAGGGTTTGGGTACGAGCAGTACTTC. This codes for CASSLDGTGFGYEQYF.

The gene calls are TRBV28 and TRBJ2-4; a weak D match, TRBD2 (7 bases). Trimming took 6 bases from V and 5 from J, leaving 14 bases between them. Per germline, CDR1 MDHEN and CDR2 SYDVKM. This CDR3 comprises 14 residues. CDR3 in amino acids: CASRAGAHQNIQYF. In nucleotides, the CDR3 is TGTGCCAGCAGGGCGGGGGCGCACCAAAACATTCAGTACTTC.

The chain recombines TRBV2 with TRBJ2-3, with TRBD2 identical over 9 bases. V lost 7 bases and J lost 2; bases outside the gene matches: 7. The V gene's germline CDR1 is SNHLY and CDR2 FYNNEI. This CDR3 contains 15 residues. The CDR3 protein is CASIERGAFTDTQYF. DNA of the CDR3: TGTGCCAGCATAGAGCGGGGGGCTTTCACAGATACGCAGTATTTT.

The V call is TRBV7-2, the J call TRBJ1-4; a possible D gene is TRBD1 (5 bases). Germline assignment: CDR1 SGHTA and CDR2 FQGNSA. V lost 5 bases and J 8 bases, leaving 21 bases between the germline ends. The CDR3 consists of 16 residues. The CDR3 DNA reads TGTGCCAGCAGCCAGGGCGTCCGGGCGATGGAGGAAAAACTGTTTTTT. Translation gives CASSQGVRAMEEKLFF.

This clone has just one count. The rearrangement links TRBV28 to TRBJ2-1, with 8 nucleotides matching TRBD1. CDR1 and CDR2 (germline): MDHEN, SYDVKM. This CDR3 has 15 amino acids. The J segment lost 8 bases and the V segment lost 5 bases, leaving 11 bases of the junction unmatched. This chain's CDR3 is CASSLQGVGFDEQFF. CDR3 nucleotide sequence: TGTGCCAGCAGTCTACAGGGGGTAGGTTTCGATGAGCAGTTCTTC.

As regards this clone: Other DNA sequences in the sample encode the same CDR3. CDR3: CASSQLAGGPGEQFF. The CDR3 DNA follows: TGCGCCAGCAGCCAATTAGCGGGAGGGCCGGGTGAGCAGTTCTTC. V gene TRBV4-1 combines with J gene TRBJ2-1; TRBD2 agrees at 11 bases. Germline assignment: CDR1 MGHRA and CDR2 YSYEKL. The CDR3 has 15 amino acids. V lost 2 bases, J lost 9 bases, and 6 bases stayed unmatched.

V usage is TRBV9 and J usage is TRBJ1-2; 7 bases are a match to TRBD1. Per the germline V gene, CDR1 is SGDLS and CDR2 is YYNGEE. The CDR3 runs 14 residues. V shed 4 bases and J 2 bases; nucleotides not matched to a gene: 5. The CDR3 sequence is CASSPGQLNYGYTF. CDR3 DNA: TGTGCCAGCAGCCCGGGACAGCTGAACTATGGCTACACCTTC.

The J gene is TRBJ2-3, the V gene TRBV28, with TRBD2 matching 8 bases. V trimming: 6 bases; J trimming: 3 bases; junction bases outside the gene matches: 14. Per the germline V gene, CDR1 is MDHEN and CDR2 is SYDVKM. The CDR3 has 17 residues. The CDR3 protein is CASSPAGAGGRTDTQYF. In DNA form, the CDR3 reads TGTGCCAGCAGCCCAGCGGGGGCCGGGGGGAGGACAGATACGCAGTATTTT.

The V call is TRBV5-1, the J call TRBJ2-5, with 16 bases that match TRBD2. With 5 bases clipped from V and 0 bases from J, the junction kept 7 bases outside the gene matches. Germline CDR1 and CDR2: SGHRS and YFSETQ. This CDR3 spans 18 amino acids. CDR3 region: CASRRGTSGGVDQETQYF. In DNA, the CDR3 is TGCGCCAGCAGACGCGGGACTAGCGGGGGGGTAGACCAAGAGACCCAGTACTTC. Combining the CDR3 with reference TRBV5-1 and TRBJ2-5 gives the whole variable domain KAGVTQTPRYLIKTRGQQVTLSCSPISGHRSVSWYQQTPGQGLQFLFEYFSETQRNKGNFPGRFSGRQFSNSRSEMNVSTLELGDSALYLCASRRGTSGGVDQETQYFGPGTRLLVL.

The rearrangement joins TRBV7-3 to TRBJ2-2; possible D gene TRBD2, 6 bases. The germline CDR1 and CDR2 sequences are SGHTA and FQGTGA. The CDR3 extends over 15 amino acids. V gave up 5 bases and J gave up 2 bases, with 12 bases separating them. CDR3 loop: CASSPGLTNTGELFF. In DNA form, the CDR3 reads TGTGCCAGCAGCCCCGGACTAACTAACACCGGGGAGCTGTTTTTT.

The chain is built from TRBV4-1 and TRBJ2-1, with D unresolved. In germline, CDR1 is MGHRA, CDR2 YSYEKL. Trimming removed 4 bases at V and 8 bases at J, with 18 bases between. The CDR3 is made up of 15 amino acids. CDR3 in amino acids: CASSPSGPPFDEQFF. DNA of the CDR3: TGCGCCAGCAGCCCAAGTGGGCCCCCTTTTGATGAGCAGTTCTTC.

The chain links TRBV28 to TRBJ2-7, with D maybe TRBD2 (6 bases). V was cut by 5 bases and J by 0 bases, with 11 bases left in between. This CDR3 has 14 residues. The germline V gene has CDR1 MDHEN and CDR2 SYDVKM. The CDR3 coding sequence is TGTGCCAGCAGTAGCGCGGGGAGCTCCTACGAGCAGTACTTC. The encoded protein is CASSSAGSSYEQYF.

CDR3 sequence (DNA): TGTGCCACCAGCACCCATACAGGGTGGAATGAAAAACTGTTTTTT. It yields the protein CATSTHTGWNEKLFF. The chain employs TRBV15 and TRBJ1-4, with TRBD1 as a possible D gene (6 bases). The CDR3 has 15 residues. In germline, CDR1 is LNHNV, CDR2 YYDKDF (reference sequence). The V end was cut by 4 bases, the J end by 5 bases, with 14 bases between. Using reference TRBV15 and TRBJ1-4 for the parts outside the CDR3, the full variable domain is DAMVIQNPRYQVTQFGKPVTLSCSQTLNHNVMYWYQQKSSQAPKLLFHYYDKDFNNEADTPDNFQSRRPNTSFCFLDIRSPGLGDTAMYLCATSTHTGWNEKLFFGSGTQLSVL.

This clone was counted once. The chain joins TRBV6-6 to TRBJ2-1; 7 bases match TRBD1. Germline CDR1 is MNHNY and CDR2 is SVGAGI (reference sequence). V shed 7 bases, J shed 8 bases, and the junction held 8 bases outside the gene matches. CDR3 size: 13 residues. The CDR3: CASTGDSSDEQFF. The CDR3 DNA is TGTGCCAGCACCGGGGACAGTTCGGATGAGCAGTTCTTC.

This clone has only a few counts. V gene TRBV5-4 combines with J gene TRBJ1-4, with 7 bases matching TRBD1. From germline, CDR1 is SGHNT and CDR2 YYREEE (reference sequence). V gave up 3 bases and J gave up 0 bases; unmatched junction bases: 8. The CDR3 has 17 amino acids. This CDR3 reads CASSYPGTDATNEKLFF. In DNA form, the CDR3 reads TGTGCCAGCAGCTATCCCGGGACAGATGCAACTAATGAAAAACTGTTTTTT.

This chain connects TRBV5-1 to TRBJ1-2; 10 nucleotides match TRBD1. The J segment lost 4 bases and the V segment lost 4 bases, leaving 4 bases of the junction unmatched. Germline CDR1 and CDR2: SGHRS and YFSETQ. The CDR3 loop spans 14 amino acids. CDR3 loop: CASSHRDRGYGYTF. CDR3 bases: TGCGCCAGCAGCCATAGGGACAGGGGCTATGGCTACACCTTC. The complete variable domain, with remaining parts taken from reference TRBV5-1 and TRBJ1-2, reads KAGVTQTPRYLIKTRGQQVTLSCSPISGHRSVSWYQQTPGQGLQFLFEYFSETQRNKGNFPGRFSGRQFSNSRSEMNVSTLELGDSALYLCASSHRDRGYGYTFGSGTRLTVV.

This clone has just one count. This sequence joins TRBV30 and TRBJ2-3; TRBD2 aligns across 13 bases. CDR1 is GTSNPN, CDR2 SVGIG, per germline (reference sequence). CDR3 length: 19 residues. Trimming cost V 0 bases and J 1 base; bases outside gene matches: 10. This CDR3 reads CAWSVGTLAGGWGTDTQYF. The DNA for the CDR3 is TGTGCCTGGAGTGTTGGGACACTAGCGGGAGGGTGGGGCACAGATACGCAGTATTTT.

The CDR3: CASRGSGETEAFF. The CDR3 DNA sequence: TGTGCCAGCAGGGGATCAGGGGAGACTGAAGCTTTCTTT. The chain employs TRBV6-1 and TRBJ1-1, with a tentative D call TRBD1 (6 bases). This CDR3 has 13 amino acids. Per the germline V gene, CDR1 is MNHNS and CDR2 is SASEGT. Trimming removed 6 bases at V and 5 bases at J, with 13 bases between.

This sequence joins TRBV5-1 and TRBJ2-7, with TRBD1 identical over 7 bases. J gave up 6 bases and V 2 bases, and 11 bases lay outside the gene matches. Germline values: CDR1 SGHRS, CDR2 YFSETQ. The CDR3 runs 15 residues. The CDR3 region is CASSLYQGEPPEQYF. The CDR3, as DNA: TGCGCCAGCAGCTTATACCAGGGGGAACCCCCCGAGCAGTACTTC. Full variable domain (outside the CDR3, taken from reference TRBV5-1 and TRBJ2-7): KAGVTQTPRYLIKTRGQQVTLSCSPISGHRSVSWYQQTPGQGLQFLFEYFSETQRNKGNFPGRFSGRQFSNSRSEMNVSTLELGDSALYLCASSLYQGEPPEQYFGPGTRLTVT.

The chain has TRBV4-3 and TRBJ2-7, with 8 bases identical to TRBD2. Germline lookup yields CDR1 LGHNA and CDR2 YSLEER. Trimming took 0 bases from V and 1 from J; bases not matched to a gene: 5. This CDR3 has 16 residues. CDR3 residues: CASSQDSTSDSYEQYF. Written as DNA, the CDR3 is TGCGCCAGCAGCCAAGATTCGACTAGCGATTCCTACGAGCAGTACTTC.

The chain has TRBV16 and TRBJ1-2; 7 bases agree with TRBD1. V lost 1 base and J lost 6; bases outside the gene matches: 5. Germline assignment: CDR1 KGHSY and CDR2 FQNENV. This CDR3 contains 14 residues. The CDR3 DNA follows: TGTGCCAGCAGCCAATTTCGACAGGGAGATGGCTACACCTTC. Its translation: CASSQFRQGDGYTF.

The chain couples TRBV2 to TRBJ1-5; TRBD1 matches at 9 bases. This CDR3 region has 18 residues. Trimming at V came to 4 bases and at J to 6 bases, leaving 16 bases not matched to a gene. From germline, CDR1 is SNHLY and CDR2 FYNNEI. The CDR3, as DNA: TGTGCCAGCAGTGGAACAGGGGCCTACCCGACAGGGGGTCAGCCCCAGCATTTT. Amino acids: CASSGTGAYPTGGQPQHF. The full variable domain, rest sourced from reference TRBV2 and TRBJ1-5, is EPEVTQTPSHQVTQMGQEVILRCVPISNHLYFYWYRQILGQKVEFLVSFYNNEISEKSEIFDDQFSVERPDGSNFTLKIRSTKLEDSAMYFCASSGTGAYPTGGQPQHFGDGTRLSIL.

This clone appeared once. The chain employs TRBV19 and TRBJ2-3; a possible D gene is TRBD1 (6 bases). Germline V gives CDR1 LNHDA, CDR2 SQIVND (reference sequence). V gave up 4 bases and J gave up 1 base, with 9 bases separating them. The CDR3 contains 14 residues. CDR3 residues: CASSKDRGTDTQYF. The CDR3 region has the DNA TGTGCCAGTAGTAAGGACAGAGGCACAGATACGCAGTATTTT.